Listed here are 4 T cell receptor beta chains from one sample, sequenced in a study of OX40 agonist ivuxolimab in advanced cancers. This table comes from immunoSEQ multiplex PCR, and its TCRdb copy is limited to in-frame clones, with some not included. Among 40,000 to 60,000 clones listed, over 60% were seen once. Sequences were derived from CD4+ or CD8+ T cells sorted from blood, sampled in a trial of the OX40 agonist ivuxolimab. The receptors come from an adult with an advanced solid tumor such as melanoma, head and neck, liver or kidney cancer.

The chain carries TRBV12-1 and TRBJ2-7; the DNA was not compared with TRBD2, the D call given in the table. TRBV12-1 is listed as a pseudogene. The length of the CDR3 is 16 residues. The CDR3 protein is CASSPARNGRRYEQYF. The CDR3 coding sequence is TGTGCCAGCAGCCCGGCCCGAAACGGGAGAAGGTACGAGCAGTACTTC.

The genes are TRBV4-1 and TRBJ2-7; no definite D call. Per the germline V gene, CDR1 is MGHRA and CDR2 is YSYEKL. V lost 0 bases to trimming and J lost 2 bases, with 8 bases between them. There are 14 residues in the CDR3. CDR3 in DNA: TGCGCCAGCAGCCAAGAAGCAGCCACCTACGAGCAGTACTTC. This sequence encodes CASSQEAATYEQYF.

This clone was detected a few times. V is TRBV6-6 and J is TRBJ1-3; D is undetermined. The CDR3 runs to 13 residues. Germline-derived CDR1 and CDR2 are MNHNY and SVGAGI (reference sequence). Trimming took 4 bases from V and 1 from J, leaving 5 bases between them. The CDR3 DNA follows: TGTGCCAGCAGTTTAAGATCTGGAAACACCATATATTTT. Its translation is CASSLRSGNTIYF.

The chain combines TRBV28 with TRBJ2-7; D unresolved. The CDR3 sequence is 12 residues long. Germline loops: CDR1 MDHEN, CDR2 SYDVKM. Trimming cost V 10 bases and J 3 bases, with 13 bases left between them. This CDR3 reads CAIASSIYEQYF. CDR3 nucleotide sequence: TGTGCCATAGCCAGCTCCATCTACGAGCAGTACTTC.